The rows below give T cell receptor beta chains drawn from one sample of a study of blood T cell repertoires in COVID-19. Data came from immunoSEQ multiplex PCR; TCRdb stores just in-frame clones and leaves some out. The data contain about 150,000 clones, roughly 88% of them singletons. The specimen was PBMCs or T cells enriched from blood (not recorded which). The origin of the receptors is a man aged 65-85 years who had been exposed to COVID-19. CDR3s include the opening cysteine and the closing phenylalanine or tryptophan. The D gene is left open where the match is weak. Rows may omit the clone size; those that give it use once, few, many or a size class.

TRBJ1-5	13	.	once	TRBV30	TGTGCCTGGACCAGCGGAGGAAATCAGCCCCAGCATTTT	CAWTSGGNQPQHF
TRBJ1-2	12	.	once	TRBV2	TGTGCCAGCAGTCAGAGGGTAGGAGGCTACACCTTC	CASSQRVGGYTF
TRBJ2-7	14	TRBD1	.	TRBV10-3	TGTGCCATCACAACCGGGACAGAGAGTTACGAGCAGTACTTC	CAITTGTESYEQYF
TRBJ2-7	16	TRBD1	once	TRBV4-3	TGCGCCAGCAGCCAAGATAGAGACAGGGTGTCAGACGAGCAGTACTTC	CASSQDRDRVSDEQYF
TRBJ2-1	16	TRBD1	.	TRBV7-9	TGTGCCAGCAGCTTAGTCGGACGGGACAGAGACAATGAGCAGTTCTTC	CASSLVGRDRDNEQFF
TRBJ1-3	17	TRBD1	.	TRBV7-2	TGTGCCAGCAGCGCAGAATACAGGGGGAGCTCTGGAAACACCATATATTTT	CASSAEYRGSSGNTIYF
TRBJ1-2	12	.	.	TRBV29-1	TGCAGCGTTGATTCCGGGATCGACGGCTACACCTTC	CSVDSGIDGYTF
TRBJ1-5	15	.	.	TRBV28	TGTGCCAGCAGTTTAGGAGGTTCGGGCAATCAGCCCCAGCATTTT	CASSLGGSGNQPQHF
TRBJ1-4	16	.	.	TRBV2	TGTGCCAGCAGGTCCTCAGGGGCTGGAACTAATGAAAAACTGTTTTTT	CASRSSGAGTNEKLFF
TRBJ1-5	15	.	.	TRBV19	TGTGCCAGTAGGCCCGCGACAGCGAACGCAGGGCCCCAGCATTTT	CASRPATANAGPQHF
TRBJ2-7	13	.	.	TRBV6-4	TGTGCCAGCAGCAGGGATCCCCGTCTCGAGCAGTACTTC	CASSRDPRLEQYF
TRBJ2-3	14	TRBD1	.	TRBV7-9	TGTGCCAGCAGCGTGACAGGGTATTCAGATACGCAGTATTTT	CASSVTGYSDTQYF
TRBJ1-2	13	TRBD1	.	TRBV27	TGTGCCAGCAGTGAACAGGGGCCCCTGGGCTACACCTTC	CASSEQGPLGYTF
TRBJ2-5	18	.	.	TRBV6-2/TRBV6-3	TGTGCCAGCAGTCCCGAGTTGGCTAGCTCCACTCGGGGGGAGACCCAGTACTTC	CASSPELASSTRGETQYF
TRBJ1-3	15	.	.	TRBV21-1	TGTGCCAGCAGGGGACAGCGCTGCTCTGGAAACACCATATATTTT	CASRGQRCSGNTIYF
TRBJ1-5	12	.	.	TRBV10-3	TGTGCCATCAGTGACAGATATCAGCCCCAGCATTTT	CAISDRYQPQHF
TRBJ2-1	16	TRBD2	.	TRBV5-1	TGCGCCAGCAGCTCGGGACTAGCGGGAGGGTACAATGAGCAGTTCTTC	CASSSGLAGGYNEQFF
TRBJ1-1	18	TRBD1	.	TRBV5-1	TGCGCCAGCAGCTCGTTAGGACAGGCCCAGCTTGGGAACACTGAAGCTTTCTTT	CASSSLGQAQLGNTEAFF
TRBJ1-2	14	.	.	TRBV5-1	TGCGCCAGCAGTTATGACACGACGTTCGATGGCTACACCTTC	CASSYDTTFDGYTF
TRBJ2-2	16	TRBD1	once	TRBV19	TGTGCCAGTAGTATCGGGGACAGAATTGGCACCGGGGAGCTGTTTTTT	CASSIGDRIGTGELFF
TRBJ1-6	15	.	.	TRBV2	TGTGCCAGCAGCACCGAGGCTCTCCTTCGTTCACCCCTCCACTTT	CASSTEALLRSPLHF
TRBJ2-3	11	.	once	TRBV23-1	TGCGCCATCAGAGCCCCAGATACGCAGTATTTT	CAIRAPDTQYF
TRBJ1-4	12	.	.	TRBV11-1	TGTGCCAGCAGCCAGATGTCTGAAAAACTGTTTTTT	CASSQMSEKLFF
TRBJ2-3	15	TRBD1	.	TRBV7-2	TGTGCCAGCAGCTTAGCAGGGACAGGGCAGGGGACGCAGTATTTT	CASSLAGTGQGTQYF
TRBJ2-1	17	TRBD2	once	TRBV3-1/TRBV3-2	TGTGCCAGCAGTGAAATAGCGGGAGGGCCTGGGGACAATGAGCAGTTCTTC	CASSEIAGGPGDNEQFF
TRBJ2-2	18	TRBD2	.	TRBV7-2	TGTGCCAGCAGCTTGTCAACTAGCGGGAACTCGAACACCGGGGAGCTGTTTTTT	CASSLSTSGNSNTGELFF
TRBJ2-3	11	.	.	TRBV20-1	TGCAGTGCTCCCGGGGTAGATACGCAGTATTTT	CSAPGVDTQYF
TRBJ1-2	15	.	few	TRBV6-5	TGTGCCAGCAGTTTTGGGGTAGACAGCCACTATGGCTACACCTTC	CASSFGVDSHYGYTF
TRBJ2-7	14	TRBD1	.	TRBV2	TGTGCCAGCAGTGGACAGGGGGAGTTCCACGAGCAGTACTTC	CASSGQGEFHEQYF
TRBJ2-1	15	TRBD1	.	TRBV7-8	TGTGCCAGCAGACCGAACCACAGGGGCGAGAATGAGCAGTTCTTC	CASRPNHRGENEQFF
TRBJ2-3	14	.	.	TRBV19	TGTGCCAGTAGTATAGGACAGAAGACAGATACGCAGTATTTT	CASSIGQKTDTQYF
TRBJ1-5	13	.	.	TRBV7-2	TGTGCCAGCAGCTTAGGAGGTGATACGCCCCAGCATTTT	CASSLGGDTPQHF
TRBJ2-7	14	.	.	TRBV6-2/TRBV6-3	TGTGCCAGCAGTTATAACAGGGTTCCCTACGAGCAGTACTTC	CASSYNRVPYEQYF
TRBJ2-1	16	TRBD2	once	TRBV3-1/TRBV3-2	TGTGCCAGCAGTGACGGACTAGCGGGGGCCAGGAATGAGCAGTTCTTC	CASSDGLAGARNEQFF
TRBJ2-7	13	.	many	TRBV6-2/TRBV6-3	TGTGCCAGCAGCCCCGGGGGTTCCTACGAGCAGTACTTC	CASSPGGSYEQYF
TRBJ1-6	14	.	.	TRBV11-2	TGTGCCAGCAGCTTAGCCCCCGCGGGGGCACCCCTCCACTTT	CASSLAPAGAPLHF
TRBJ2-2	16	.	.	TRBV19	TGTGCCAGTACCCTCTTACCAGGGACTTCAACCGGGGAGCTGTTTTTT	CASTLLPGTSTGELFF
TRBJ1-4	16	.	.	TRBV5-4	TGTGCCAGCACCCTAGAGGGCAGGGAGGCTAATGAAAAACTGTTTTTT	CASTLEGREANEKLFF
TRBJ2-3	13	.	.	TRBV24-1	TGTGCCACCAGTGACCCGGGACTGGATACGCAGTATTTT	CATSDPGLDTQYF
TRBJ1-2	12	.	.	TRBV5-6	TGTGCCAGCAGCTTACAGGGCTACGGCTACACCTTC	CASSLQGYGYTF
TRBJ2-3	17	.	.	TRBV9	TGTGCCAGCAGCGGCGGCAGGGGGGCCTTTAGCACAGATACGCAGTATTTT	CASSGGRGAFSTDTQYF
TRBJ1-2	14	.	.	TRBV9	TGTGCCAGCAGCGTAGAAGGGGTGTCAGGGGGCTACACCTTC	CASSVEGVSGGYTF
TRBJ2-7	14	TRBD1	.	TRBV13	TGTGCCAGCAGCTCTCGGACAGGGGCCTACGAGCAGTACTTC	CASSSRTGAYEQYF
TRBJ1-1	14	.	.	TRBV5-1	TGCGCCAGCAGTCGGAAGCAGGGGAACACTGAAGCTTTCTTT	CASSRKQGNTEAFF
TRBJ2-3	15	TRBD2	.	TRBV13	TGTGCCAGCAGCTTAGCTAGCGGGAGGACAGATACGCAGTATTTT	CASSLASGRTDTQYF
TRBJ2-7	14	TRBD1	once	TRBV7-2	TGTGCCAGCAGCCGGGACAGGGGGCAAAACGAGCAGTACTTC	CASSRDRGQNEQYF
TRBJ1-5	14	TRBD1	once	TRBV6-5	TGTGCCAGCATGCGGGACAGGGGCGATCAGCCCCAGCATTTT	CASMRDRGDQPQHF
TRBJ2-7	15	.	.	TRBV18	TGTGCCAGCTCACCACGCGCGCAGGGGATCTCCGAGCAGTACTTC	CASSPRAQGISEQYF
TRBJ1-3	13	.	.	TRBV10-2	TGCGCCAGCGAGAGACAGGCTGGGGACACCATATATTTT	CASERQAGDTIYF
TRBJ2-6	18	TRBD1	.	TRBV2	TGTGCCAGCACCAATGGGGGACAGAGGCCCTCTGGGGCCAACGTCCTGACTTTC	CASTNGGQRPSGANVLTF
TRBJ2-1	15	TRBD1	once	TRBV7-2	TGTGCCAGCAGTTCGGACAGGGGAAAAGGTCATGAGCAGTTCTTC	CASSSDRGKGHEQFF
TRBJ2-7	16	.	.	TRBV28	TGTGCCAGCAGGCCCGCAACTAGAAATGGTCGTCGGGAGCAGTACTTC	CASRPATRNGRREQYF